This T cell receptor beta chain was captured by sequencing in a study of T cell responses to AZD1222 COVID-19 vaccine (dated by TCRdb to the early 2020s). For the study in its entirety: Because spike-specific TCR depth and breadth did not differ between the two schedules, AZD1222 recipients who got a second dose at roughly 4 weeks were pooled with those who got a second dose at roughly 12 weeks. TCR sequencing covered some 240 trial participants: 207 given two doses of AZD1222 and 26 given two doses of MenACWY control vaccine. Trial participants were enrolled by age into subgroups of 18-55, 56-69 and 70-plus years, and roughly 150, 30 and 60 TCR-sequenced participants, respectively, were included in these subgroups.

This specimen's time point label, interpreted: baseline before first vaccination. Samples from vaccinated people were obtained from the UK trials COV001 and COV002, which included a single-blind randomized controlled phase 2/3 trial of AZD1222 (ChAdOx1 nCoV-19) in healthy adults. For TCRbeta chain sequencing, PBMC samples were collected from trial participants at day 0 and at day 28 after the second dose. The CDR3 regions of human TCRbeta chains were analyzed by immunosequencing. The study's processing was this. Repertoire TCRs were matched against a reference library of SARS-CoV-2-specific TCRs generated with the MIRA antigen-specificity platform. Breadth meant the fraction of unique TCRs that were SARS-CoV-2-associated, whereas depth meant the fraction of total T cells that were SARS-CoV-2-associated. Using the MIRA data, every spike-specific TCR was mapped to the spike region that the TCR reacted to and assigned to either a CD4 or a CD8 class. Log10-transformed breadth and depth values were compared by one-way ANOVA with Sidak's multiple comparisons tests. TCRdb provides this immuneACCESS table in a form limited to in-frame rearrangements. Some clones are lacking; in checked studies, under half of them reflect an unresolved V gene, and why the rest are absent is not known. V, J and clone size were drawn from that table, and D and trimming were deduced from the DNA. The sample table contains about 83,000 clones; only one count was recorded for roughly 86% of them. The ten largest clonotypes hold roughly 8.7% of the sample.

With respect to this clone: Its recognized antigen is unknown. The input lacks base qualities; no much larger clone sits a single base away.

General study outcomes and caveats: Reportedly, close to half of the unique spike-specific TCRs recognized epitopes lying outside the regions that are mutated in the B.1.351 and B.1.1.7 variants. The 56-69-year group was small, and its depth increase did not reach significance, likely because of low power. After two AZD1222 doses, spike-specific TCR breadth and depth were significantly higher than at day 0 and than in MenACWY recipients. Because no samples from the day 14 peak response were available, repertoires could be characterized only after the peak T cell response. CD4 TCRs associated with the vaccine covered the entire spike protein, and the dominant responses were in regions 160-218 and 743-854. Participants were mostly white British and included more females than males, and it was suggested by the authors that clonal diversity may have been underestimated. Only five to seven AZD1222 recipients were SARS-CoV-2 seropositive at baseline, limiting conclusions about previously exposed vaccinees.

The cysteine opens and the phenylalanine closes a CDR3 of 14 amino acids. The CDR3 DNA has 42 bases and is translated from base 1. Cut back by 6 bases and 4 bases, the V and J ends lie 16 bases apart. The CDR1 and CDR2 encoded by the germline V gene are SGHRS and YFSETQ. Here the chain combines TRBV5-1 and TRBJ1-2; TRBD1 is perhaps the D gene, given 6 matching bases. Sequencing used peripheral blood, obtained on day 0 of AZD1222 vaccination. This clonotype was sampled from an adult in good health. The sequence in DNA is TGCGCCAGCACCAAACAGGGATTCAGCTATGGCTACACCTTC. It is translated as CASTKQGFSYGYTF. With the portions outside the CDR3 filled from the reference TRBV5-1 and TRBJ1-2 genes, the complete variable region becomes KAGVTQTPRYLIKTRGQQVTLSCSPISGHRSVSWYQQTPGQGLQFLFEYFSETQRNKGNFPGRFSGRQFSNSRSEMNVSTLELGDSALYLCASTKQGFSYGYTFGSGTRLTVV.